This is a list of T cell receptor beta chains from one sample in a study of blood T cell repertoires in COVID-19. Clones were sequenced by immunoSEQ multiplex PCR, and TCRdb holds only the in-frame ones, with some missing. Among about 250,000 clones, approximately 85% were seen once, and the ten largest hold 9.1%. The sequenced sample consisted of PBMCs or T cells enriched from blood (not recorded which). The receptors come from a woman in her forties or fifties with acute COVID-19. Both conserved end residues are part of each CDR3. The D gene is left open where the match is weak. The size entry is marked missing in some rows and otherwise reads once, few, many or a size class.

CDR3 protein | CDR3 DNA | D gene | J gene | V gene | clone size
CASGFGGDGNQPQHF | TGTGCTAGTGGCTTTGGAGGGGATGGCAATCAGCCCCAGCATTTT | . | TRBJ1-5 | TRBV12-5 | .
CASSATIWGRGVDTEAFF | TGTGCCAGCAGCGCGACTATTTGGGGCAGGGGGGTCGACACTGAAGCTTTCTTT | TRBD1 | TRBJ1-1 | TRBV11-3 | .
CASSIGAGFGTEAFF | TGTGCCAGTAGTATAGGAGCAGGGTTTGGCACTGAAGCTTTCTTT | . | TRBJ1-1 | TRBV19 | once
CASRRESSYNSPLHF | TGTGCCAGCAGGAGGGAGAGCTCCTATAATTCACCCCTCCACTTT | . | TRBJ1-6 | TRBV2 | .
CATSEGRAGNTQYF | TGTGCCACCAGTGAGGGTCGGGCAGGGAATACCCAGTACTTC | . | TRBJ2-5 | TRBV24-1 | .
CASSESTVPTEAFF | TGCGCCAGCAGTGAGTCGACAGTTCCTACTGAAGCTTTCTTT | . | TRBJ1-1 | TRBV10-2 | .
CAWSPGWDYGYTF | TGTGCCTGGAGTCCAGGGTGGGACTATGGCTACACCTTC | . | TRBJ1-2 | TRBV30 | .
CASSSFRDWGEKLFF | TGTGCCAGCAGTTCGTTCAGGGATTGGGGCGAAAAACTGTTTTTT | . | TRBJ1-4 | TRBV6-5 | .
CASSQAPGGAYEQYF | TGCGCCAGCAGCCAAGCCCCGGGCGGGGCCTACGAGCAGTACTTC | . | TRBJ2-7 | TRBV4-1 | .
CASSTTSDTQYF | TGCGCCAGCAGTACTACTAGCGATACGCAGTATTTT | . | TRBJ2-3 | TRBV10-1 | .
CASSESQGARTDTQYF | TGTGCCAGTAGCGAAAGCCAGGGGGCGCGCACAGATACGCAGTATTTT | TRBD1 | TRBJ2-3 | TRBV19 | .
CASSYQNYGYTF | TGTGCCAGCAGTTACCAGAACTATGGCTACACCTTC | . | TRBJ1-2 | TRBV6-5 | .
CASSTPRTIATNEKLFF | TGTGCCAGTAGTACCCCGAGGACAATAGCAACTAATGAAAAACTGTTTTTT | . | TRBJ1-4 | TRBV19 | .
CASSTRSGWGTEAFF | TGTGCCAGTAGTACTCGTTCGGGGTGGGGTACTGAAGCTTTCTTT | . | TRBJ1-1 | TRBV19 | few
CASSRDRAFMNTEAFF | TGTGCCAGCAGCCGTGACAGAGCCTTTATGAACACTGAAGCTTTCTTT | . | TRBJ1-1 | TRBV7-2 | .
CAITNREGYNEQFF | TGTGCCATCACCAACAGAGAAGGCTACAATGAGCAGTTCTTC | . | TRBJ2-1 | TRBV10-3 | .
CASSLGGQGSQQYF | TGTGCCAGCAGCTTGGGTGGACAGGGATCTCAGCAGTACTTC | TRBD1 | TRBJ2-7 | TRBV5-4 | few
CASSSLGRNYGYTF | TGTGCCAGCAGTTCCCTCGGCAGGAACTATGGCTACACCTTC | . | TRBJ1-2 | TRBV6-2/TRBV6-3 | .
CASSKEVRGPNTEAFF | TGTGCCAGCAGCAAAGAGGTCAGGGGGCCGAACACTGAAGCTTTCTTT | . | TRBJ1-1 | TRBV21-1 | .
CASSAHRVYGYTF | TGTGCCAGCAGTGCCCACAGGGTTTATGGCTACACCTTC | . | TRBJ1-2 | TRBV25-1 | .
CASSIRAAGEQYF | TGTGCCAGTAGTATCCGGGCGGCGGGCGAGCAGTACTTC | . | TRBJ2-7 | TRBV19 | once
CAWRGLVSYNEQFF | TGTGCCTGGAGAGGACTGGTCTCCTACAATGAGCAGTTCTTC | . | TRBJ2-1 | TRBV30 | .
CSASDRGRGFTEAFF | TGCAGTGCTAGTGATCGGGGGCGGGGGTTCACTGAAGCTTTCTTT | . | TRBJ1-1 | TRBV20-1 | .
CASSLGGQETQYF | TGTGCCAGCAGCTTAGGAGGACAAGAGACCCAGTACTTC | . | TRBJ2-5 | TRBV7-2 | .
CASSQDGQGPMGGYTF | TGCGCCAGCAGCCAAGATGGGCAGGGCCCGATGGGTGGCTACACCTTC | . | TRBJ1-2 | TRBV4-3 | .
CASSLAVYNEQFF | TGTGCCAGCAGTTTGGCCGTATACAATGAGCAGTTCTTC | . | TRBJ2-1 | TRBV12-3/TRBV12-4 | .
CASSGGAGSNTGELFF | TGCGCCAGCAGCGGGGGAGCGGGTTCGAACACCGGGGAGCTGTTTTTT | . | TRBJ2-2 | TRBV5-1 | .
CASSYSTRANYGYTF | TGTGCCAGCAGTTACTCGACTAGAGCTAACTATGGCTACACCTTC | . | TRBJ1-2 | TRBV6-2/TRBV6-3 | .
CASSARRDYSSEQYF | TGCGCCAGCAGCGCGCGAAGGGACTACAGTTCCGAGCAGTACTTC | TRBD2 | TRBJ2-7 | TRBV5-1 | .
CASNLAGGSTEAFF | TGCGCCAGCAACCTCGCGGGAGGTAGCACTGAAGCTTTCTTT | . | TRBJ1-1 | TRBV5-1 | few
CAWSSVMNTEAFF | TGTGCCTGGAGTTCTGTAATGAACACTGAAGCTTTCTTT | . | TRBJ1-1 | TRBV30 | .
CASSLYGGQLFF | TGTGCCAGCAGCTTATACGGGGGACAACTGTTTTTT | . | TRBJ1-4 | TRBV7-2 | .
CASSPGTSGGNEQFF | TGTGCCAGCAGCCCTGGGACTAGCGGGGGAAATGAGCAGTTCTTC | TRBD2 | TRBJ2-1 | TRBV13 | few
CASSGRTGTTGELFF | TGCGCCAGCAGCGGAAGGACAGGAACCACCGGGGAGCTGTTTTTT | TRBD1 | TRBJ2-2 | TRBV5-1 | .
CAWRTAGSSYGYTF | TGTGCCTGGAGGACGGCAGGGTCAAGCTATGGCTACACCTTC | . | TRBJ1-2 | TRBV30 | .
CASSRADFSGGRNEQFF | TGCGCCAGCAGCCGGGCGGATTTTAGCGGGGGGAGGAATGAGCAGTTCTTC | TRBD2 | TRBJ2-1 | TRBV5-1 | .